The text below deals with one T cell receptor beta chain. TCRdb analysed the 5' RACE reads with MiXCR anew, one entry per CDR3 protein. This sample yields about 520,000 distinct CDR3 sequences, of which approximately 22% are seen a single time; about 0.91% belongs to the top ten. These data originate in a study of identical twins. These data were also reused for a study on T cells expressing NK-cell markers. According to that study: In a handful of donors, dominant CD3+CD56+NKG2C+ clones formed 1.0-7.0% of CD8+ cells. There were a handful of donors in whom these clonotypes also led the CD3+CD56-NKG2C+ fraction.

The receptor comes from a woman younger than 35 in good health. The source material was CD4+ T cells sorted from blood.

The CDR3 DNA reads TGTGCCAGCAGCGTACTTCGGGGGAGCACCTACAATGAGCAGTTCTTC. It specifies CASSVLRGSTYNEQFF. The chain has TRBV9 and TRBJ2-1; D is perhaps TRBD2 (6 bases). Germline assignment: CDR1 SGDLS and CDR2 YYNGEE. The CDR3 spans 16 residues. V was pared by 1 base and J by 2 bases, with 13 bases between.